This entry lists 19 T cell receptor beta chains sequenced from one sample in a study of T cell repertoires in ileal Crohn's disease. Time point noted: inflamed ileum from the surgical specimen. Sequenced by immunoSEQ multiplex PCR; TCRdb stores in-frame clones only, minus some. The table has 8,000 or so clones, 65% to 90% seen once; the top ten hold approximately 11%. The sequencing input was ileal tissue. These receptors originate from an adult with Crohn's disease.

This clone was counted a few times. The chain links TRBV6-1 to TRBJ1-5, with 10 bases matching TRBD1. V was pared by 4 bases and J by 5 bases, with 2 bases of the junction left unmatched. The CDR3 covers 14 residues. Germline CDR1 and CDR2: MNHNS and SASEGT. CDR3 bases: TGTGCCAGCAGTGCAGACAGGGGGCATCAGCCCCAGCATTTT. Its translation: CASSADRGHQPQHF.

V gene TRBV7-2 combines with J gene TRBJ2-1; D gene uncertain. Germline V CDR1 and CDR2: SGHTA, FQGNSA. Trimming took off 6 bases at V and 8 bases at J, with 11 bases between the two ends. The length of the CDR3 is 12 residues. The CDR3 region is CASRLSYDEQFF. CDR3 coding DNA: TGTGCCAGCAGGCTGAGCTATGATGAGCAGTTCTTC.

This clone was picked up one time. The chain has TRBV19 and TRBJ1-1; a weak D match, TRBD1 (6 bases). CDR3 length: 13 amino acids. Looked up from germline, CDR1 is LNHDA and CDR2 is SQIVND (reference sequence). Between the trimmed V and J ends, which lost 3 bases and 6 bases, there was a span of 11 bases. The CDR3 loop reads CASSIRGGAEAFF. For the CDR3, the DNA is TGTGCCAGTAGTATCAGAGGGGGGGCTGAAGCTTTCTTT.

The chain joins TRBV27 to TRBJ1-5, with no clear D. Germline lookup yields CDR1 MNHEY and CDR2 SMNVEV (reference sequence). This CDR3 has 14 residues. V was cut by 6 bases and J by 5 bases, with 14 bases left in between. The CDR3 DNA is TGTGCCAGCAGCCTCCAGGCTACCCATCAGCCCCAGCATTTT. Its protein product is CASSLQATHQPQHF.

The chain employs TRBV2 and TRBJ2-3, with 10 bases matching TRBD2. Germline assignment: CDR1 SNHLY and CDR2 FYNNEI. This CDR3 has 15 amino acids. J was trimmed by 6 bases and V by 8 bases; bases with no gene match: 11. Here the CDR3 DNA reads TGTGCCAGCGGGGGTGGAGCGGGAGGGTTGGATACGCAGTATTTT. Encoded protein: CASGGGAGGLDTQYF.

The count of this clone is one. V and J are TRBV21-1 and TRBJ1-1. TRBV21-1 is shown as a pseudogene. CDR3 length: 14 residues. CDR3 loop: CASSKYRRNTEAFF. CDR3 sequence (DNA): TGTGCCAGCAGCAAATACCGGAGGAACACTGAAGCTTTCTTT.

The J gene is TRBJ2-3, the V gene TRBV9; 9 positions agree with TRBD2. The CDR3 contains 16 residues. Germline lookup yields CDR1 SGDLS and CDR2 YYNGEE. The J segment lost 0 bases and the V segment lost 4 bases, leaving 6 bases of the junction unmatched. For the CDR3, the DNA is TGTGCCAGCAGCTTAGGACTAGCGTCTAGCACAGATACGCAGTATTTT. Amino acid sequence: CASSLGLASSTDTQYF.

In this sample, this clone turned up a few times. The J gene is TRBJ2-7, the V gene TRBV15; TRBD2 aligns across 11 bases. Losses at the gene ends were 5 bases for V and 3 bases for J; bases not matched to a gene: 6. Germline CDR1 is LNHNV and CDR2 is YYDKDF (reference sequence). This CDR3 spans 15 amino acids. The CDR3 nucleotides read TGTGCCACCAGCTTCCGGACTAGCGGGCTCTACGAGCAGTACTTC. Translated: CATSFRTSGLYEQYF.

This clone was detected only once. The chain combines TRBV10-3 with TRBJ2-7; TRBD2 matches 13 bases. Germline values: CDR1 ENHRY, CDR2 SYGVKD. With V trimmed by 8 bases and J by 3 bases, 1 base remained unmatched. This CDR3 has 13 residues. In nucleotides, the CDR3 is TGTGCCATCGGGACTAGCGGGGACTACGAGCAGTACTTC. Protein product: CAIGTSGDYEQYF.

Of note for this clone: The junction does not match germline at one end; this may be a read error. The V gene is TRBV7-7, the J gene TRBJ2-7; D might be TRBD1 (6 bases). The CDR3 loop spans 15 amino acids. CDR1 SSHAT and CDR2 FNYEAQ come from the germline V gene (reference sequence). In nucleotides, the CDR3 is TGTGCTAGCAGCTTAGCGAGGGGGTACTCCTACGAGCAGTACTTC. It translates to CASSLARGYSYEQYF.

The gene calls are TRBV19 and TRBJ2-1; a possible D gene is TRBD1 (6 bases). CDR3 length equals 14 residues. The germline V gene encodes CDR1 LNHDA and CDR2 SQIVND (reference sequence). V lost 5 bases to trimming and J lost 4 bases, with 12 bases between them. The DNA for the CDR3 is TGTGCCAGTAGTCCCTTACAGGGTTACAATGAGCAGTTCTTC. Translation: CASSPLQGYNEQFF.

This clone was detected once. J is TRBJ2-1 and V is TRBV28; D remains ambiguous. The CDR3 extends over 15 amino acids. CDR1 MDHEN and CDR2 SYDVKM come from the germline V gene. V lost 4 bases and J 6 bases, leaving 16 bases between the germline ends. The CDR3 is CASSSDSPGGNEQFF. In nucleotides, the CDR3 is TGTGCCAGCAGTTCCGACTCTCCAGGTGGCAATGAGCAGTTCTTC.

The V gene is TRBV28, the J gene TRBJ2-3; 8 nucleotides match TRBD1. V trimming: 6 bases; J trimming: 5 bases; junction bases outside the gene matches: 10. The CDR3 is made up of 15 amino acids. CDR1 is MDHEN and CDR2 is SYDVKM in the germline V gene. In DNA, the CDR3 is TGTGCCAGCAGGACGATCGGGACAGGTGAAGATACGCAGTATTTT. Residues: CASRTIGTGEDTQYF.

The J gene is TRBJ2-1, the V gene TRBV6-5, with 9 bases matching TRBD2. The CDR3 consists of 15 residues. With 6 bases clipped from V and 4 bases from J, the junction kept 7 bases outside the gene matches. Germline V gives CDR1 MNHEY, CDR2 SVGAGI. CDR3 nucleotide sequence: TGTGCCAGCAGCCGCTCTAGCGGGACTTACAATGAGCAGTTCTTC. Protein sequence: CASSRSSGTYNEQFF.

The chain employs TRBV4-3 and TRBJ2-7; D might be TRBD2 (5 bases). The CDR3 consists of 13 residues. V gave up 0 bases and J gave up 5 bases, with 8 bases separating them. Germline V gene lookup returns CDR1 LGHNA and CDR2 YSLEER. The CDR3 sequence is CASSQDRRNEQYF. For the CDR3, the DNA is TGCGCCAGCAGCCAAGACAGGAGGAACGAGCAGTACTTC.

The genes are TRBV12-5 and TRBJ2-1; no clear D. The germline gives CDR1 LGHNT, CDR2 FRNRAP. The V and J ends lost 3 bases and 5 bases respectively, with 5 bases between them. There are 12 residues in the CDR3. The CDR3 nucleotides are TGTGCTAGTGGTTTTCTGAACAATGAGCAGTTCTTC. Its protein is CASGFLNNEQFF.

The CDR3 region is CASSLSGINQPQHF. The CDR3 region has the DNA TGTGCCAGCAGTTTATCAGGGATTAATCAGCCCCAGCATTTT. The chain carries TRBV28 and TRBJ1-5, with D tentatively TRBD1 (5 bases). The germline V and J ends were trimmed by 1 base and 4 bases, with 8 bases remaining between them. The CDR3 is 14 amino acids. Germline V gene data show CDR1 as MDHEN and CDR2 as SYDVKM.

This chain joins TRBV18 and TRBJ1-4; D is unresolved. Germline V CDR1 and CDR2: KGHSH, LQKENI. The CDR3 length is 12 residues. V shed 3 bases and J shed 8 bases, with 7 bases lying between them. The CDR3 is CASSPRREKLFF. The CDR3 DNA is TGTGCCAGCTCACCTCGGAGGGAAAAACTGTTTTTT.

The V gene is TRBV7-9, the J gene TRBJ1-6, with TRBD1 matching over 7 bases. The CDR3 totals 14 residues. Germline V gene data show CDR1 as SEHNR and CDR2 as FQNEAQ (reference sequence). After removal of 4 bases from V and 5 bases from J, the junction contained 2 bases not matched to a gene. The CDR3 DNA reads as TGTGCCAGCAGCTCCGGGACAGATAATTCACCCCTCCACTTT. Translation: CASSSGTDNSPLHF.